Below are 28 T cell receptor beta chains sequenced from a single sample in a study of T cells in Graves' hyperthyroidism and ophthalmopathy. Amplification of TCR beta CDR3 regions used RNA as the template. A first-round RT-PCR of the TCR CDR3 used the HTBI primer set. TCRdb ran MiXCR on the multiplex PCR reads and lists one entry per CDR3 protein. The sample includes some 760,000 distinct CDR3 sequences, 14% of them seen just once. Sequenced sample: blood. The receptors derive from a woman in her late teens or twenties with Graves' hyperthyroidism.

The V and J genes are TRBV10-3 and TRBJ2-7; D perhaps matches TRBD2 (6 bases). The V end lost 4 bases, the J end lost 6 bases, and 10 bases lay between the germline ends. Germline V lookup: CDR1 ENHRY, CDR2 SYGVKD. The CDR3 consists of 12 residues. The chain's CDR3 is CAISGTTGEQYF. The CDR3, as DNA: TGTGCCATCAGTGGGACTACCGGCGAGCAGTACTTC.

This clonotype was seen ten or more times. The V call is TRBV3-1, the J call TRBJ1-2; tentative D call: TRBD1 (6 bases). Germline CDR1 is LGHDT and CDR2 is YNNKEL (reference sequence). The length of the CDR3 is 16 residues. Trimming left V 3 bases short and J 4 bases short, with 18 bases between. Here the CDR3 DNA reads TGTGCCAGCAGCCATTTACACCCACAGGGAATCTATGGCTACACCTTC. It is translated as CASSHLHPQGIYGYTF.

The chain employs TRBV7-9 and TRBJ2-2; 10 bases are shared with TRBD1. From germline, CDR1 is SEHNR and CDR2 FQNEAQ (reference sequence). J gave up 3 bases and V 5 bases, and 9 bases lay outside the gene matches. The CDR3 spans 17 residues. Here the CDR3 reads CASSTRTGGIHTGELFF. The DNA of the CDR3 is TGTGCCAGCAGCACCAGGACAGGGGGGATACACACCGGGGAGCTGTTTTTT.

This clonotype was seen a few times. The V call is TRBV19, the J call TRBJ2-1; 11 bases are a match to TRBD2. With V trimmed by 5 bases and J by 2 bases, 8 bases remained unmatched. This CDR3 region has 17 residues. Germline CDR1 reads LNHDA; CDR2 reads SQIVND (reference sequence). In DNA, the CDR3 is TGTGCCAGTAGTGCCTCGACTAGCGGGGTCCCCTACAATGAGCAGTTCTTC. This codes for CASSASTSGVPYNEQFF.

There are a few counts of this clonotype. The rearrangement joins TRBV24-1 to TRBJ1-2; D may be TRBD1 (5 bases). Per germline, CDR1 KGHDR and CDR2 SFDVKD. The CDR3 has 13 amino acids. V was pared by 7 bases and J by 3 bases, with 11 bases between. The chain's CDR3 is CATSAGSHYGYTF. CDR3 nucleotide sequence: TGTGCCACCAGCGCAGGGTCTCACTATGGCTACACCTTC.

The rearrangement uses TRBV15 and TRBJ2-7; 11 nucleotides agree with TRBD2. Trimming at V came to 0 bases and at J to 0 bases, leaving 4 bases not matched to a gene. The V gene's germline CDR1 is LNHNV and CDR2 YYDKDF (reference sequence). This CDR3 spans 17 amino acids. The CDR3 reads CATSREPSGRSSYEQYF. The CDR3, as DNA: TGTGCCACCAGCAGAGAACCTAGCGGGAGGAGCTCCTACGAGCAGTACTTC.

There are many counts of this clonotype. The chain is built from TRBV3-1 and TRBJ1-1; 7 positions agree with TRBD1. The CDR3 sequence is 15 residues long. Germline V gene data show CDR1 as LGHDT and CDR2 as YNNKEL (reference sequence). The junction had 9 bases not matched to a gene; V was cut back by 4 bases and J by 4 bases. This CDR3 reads CASSRSGGAGTEAFF. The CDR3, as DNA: TGTGCCAGCAGCCGCTCAGGGGGGGCGGGCACTGAAGCTTTCTTT.

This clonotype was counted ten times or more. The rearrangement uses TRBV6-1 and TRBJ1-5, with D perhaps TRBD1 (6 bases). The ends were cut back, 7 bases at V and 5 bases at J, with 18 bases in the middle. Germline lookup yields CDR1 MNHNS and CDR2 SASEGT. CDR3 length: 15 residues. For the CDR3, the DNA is TGTGCCAGCATCTTAGTTAGGGGGGACCATCAGCCCCAGCATTTT. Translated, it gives CASILVRGDHQPQHF.

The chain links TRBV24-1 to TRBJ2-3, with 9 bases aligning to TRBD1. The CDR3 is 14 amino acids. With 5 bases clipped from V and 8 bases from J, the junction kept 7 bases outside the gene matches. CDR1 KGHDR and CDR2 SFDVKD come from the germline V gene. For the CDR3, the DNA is TGTGCCACCAGTGGGGGACAGGGAAGAGCTACGCAGTATTTT. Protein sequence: CATSGGQGRATQYF.

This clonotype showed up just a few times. The CDR3 coding sequence is TGTGCCAGCAGGCAAACAGGGTTTGTATCCTACGAGCAGTACTTC. Translating it yields CASRQTGFVSYEQYF. V is TRBV28 and J is TRBJ2-7; TRBD1 might be the D (6 bases). V was clipped by 6 bases and J by 1 base, with 16 bases between them. The CDR3 sequence is 15 residues long. Germline values: CDR1 MDHEN, CDR2 SYDVKM.

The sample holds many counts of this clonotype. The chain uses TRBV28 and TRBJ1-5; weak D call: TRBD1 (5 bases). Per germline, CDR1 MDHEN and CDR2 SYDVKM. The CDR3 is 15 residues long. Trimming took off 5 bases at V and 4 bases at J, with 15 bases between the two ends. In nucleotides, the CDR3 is TGTGCCAGCAGTCTTCTCGGGACTACTAATCAGCCCCAGCATTTT. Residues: CASSLLGTTNQPQHF.

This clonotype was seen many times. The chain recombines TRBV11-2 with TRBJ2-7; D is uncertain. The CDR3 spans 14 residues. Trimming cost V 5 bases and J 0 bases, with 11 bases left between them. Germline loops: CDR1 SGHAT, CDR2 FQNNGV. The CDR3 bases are TGTGCCAGCAGCCCCGCCGGTTACTCCTACGAGCAGTACTTC. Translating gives CASSPAGYSYEQYF.

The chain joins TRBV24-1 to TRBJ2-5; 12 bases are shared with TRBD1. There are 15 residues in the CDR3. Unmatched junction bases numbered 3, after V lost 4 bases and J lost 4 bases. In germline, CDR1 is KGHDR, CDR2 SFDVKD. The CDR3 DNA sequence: TGTGCCACCAGTGACCGGGACAGGGGGCCAGAGACCCAGTACTTC. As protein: CATSDRDRGPETQYF.

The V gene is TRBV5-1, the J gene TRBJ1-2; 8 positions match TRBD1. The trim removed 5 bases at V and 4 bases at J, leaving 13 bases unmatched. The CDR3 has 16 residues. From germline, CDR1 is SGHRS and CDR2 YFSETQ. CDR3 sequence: CASRENGQGLFYGYTF. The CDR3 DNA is TGCGCCAGCAGGGAAAACGGACAGGGATTATTCTATGGCTACACCTTC.

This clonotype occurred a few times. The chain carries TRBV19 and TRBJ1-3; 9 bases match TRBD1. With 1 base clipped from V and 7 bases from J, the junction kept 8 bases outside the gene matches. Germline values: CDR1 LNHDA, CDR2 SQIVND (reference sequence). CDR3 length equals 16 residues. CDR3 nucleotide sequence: TGTGCCAGTAGTATAGGGCCCTGGACAGGGGTGAACACCATATATTTT. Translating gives CASSIGPWTGVNTIYF.

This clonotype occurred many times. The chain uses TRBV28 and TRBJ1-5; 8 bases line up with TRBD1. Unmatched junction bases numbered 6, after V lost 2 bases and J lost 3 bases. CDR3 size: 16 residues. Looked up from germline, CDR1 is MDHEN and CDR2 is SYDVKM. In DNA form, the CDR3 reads TGTGCCAGCAGTTTAAGGTCAGGGGGCGACAATCAGCCCCAGCATTTT. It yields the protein CASSLRSGGDNQPQHF.

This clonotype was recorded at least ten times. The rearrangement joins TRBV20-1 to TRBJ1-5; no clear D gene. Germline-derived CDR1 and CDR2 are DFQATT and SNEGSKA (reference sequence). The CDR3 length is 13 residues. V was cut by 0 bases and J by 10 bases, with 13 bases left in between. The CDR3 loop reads CSARDAREGPQHF. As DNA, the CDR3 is TGCAGTGCTAGAGATGCCCGGGAAGGTCCCCAGCATTTT.

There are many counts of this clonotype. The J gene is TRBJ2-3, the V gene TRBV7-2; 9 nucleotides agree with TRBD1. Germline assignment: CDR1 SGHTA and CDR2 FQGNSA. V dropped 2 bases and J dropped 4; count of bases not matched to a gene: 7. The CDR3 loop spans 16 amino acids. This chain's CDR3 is CASSLIYRGRADTQYF. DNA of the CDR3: TGTGCCAGCAGCTTAATCTACAGGGGGCGAGCAGATACGCAGTATTTT.

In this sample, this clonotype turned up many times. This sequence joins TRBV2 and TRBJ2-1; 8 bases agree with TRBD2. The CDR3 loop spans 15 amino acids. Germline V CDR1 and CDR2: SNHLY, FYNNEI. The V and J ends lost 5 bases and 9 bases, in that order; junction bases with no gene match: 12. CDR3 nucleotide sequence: TGTGCCAGCAGTTCCGCGGGGGGCGAAGGGGTTGAGCAGTTCTTC. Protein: CASSSAGGEGVEQFF.

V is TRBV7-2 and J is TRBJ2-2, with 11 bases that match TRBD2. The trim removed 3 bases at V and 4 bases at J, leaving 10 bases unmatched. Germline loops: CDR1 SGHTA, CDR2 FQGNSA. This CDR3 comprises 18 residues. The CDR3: CASSFLAGGGLGTGELFF. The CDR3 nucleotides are TGTGCCAGCAGCTTCTTAGCGGGGGGGGGGCTCGGCACCGGGGAGCTGTTTTTT.

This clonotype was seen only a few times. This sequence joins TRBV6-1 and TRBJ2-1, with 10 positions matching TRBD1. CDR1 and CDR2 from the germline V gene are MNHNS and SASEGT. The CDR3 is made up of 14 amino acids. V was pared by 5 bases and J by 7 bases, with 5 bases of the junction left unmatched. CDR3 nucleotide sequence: TGTGCCAGCAGTCTAGACAGGGGGCTGAATGAGCAGTTCTTC. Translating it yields CASSLDRGLNEQFF.

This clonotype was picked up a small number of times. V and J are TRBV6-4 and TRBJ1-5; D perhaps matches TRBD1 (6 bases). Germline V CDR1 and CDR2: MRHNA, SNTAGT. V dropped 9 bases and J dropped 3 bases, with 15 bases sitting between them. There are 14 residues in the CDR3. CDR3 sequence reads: CARTTGQSNQPQHF. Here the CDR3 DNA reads TGTGCCAGAACCACCGGACAGTCCAATCAGCCCCAGCATTTT.

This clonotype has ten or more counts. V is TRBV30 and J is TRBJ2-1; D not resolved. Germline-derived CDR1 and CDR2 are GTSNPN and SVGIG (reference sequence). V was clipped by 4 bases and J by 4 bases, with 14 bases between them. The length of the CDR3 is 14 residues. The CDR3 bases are TGTGCCTGGAATGTTGGCCTCATTTACAATGAGCAGTTCTTC. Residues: CAWNVGLIYNEQFF.

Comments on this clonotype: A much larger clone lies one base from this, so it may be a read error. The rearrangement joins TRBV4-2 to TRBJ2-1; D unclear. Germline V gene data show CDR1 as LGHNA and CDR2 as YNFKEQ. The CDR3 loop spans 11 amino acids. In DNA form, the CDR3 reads TGTGCCAGCAGCCAAGATAATGGGCAGTTCTTC. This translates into CASSQDNGQFF.

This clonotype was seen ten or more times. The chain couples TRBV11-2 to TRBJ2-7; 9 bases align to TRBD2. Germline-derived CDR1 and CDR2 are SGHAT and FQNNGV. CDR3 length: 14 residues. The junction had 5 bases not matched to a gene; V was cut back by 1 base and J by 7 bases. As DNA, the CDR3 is TGTGCCAGCAGCTTAGTTAGCGGGAGTGGGGAGCAGTACTTC. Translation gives CASSLVSGSGEQYF.

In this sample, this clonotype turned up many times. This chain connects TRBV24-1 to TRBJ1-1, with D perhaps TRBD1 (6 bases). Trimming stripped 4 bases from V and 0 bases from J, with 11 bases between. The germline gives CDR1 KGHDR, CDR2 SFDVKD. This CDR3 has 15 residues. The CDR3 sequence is CATSDAGAMNTEAFF. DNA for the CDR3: TGTGCCACCAGTGACGCAGGGGCCATGAACACTGAAGCTTTCTTT.

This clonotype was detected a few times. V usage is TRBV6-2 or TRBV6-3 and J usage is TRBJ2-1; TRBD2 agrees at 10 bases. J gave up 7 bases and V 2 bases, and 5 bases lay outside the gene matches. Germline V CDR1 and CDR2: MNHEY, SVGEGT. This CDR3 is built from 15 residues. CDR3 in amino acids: CASSYPSGSGNEQFF. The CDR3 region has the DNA TGTGCCAGCAGTTACCCTAGCGGGAGTGGTAATGAGCAGTTCTTC.

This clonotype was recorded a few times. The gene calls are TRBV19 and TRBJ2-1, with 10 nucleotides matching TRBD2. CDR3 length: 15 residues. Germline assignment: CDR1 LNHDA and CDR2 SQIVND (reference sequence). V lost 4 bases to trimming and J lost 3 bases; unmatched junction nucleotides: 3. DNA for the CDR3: TGTGCCAGTAGTACTGGGACTAGCGACTACAATGAGCAGTTCTTC. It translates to CASSTGTSDYNEQFF.